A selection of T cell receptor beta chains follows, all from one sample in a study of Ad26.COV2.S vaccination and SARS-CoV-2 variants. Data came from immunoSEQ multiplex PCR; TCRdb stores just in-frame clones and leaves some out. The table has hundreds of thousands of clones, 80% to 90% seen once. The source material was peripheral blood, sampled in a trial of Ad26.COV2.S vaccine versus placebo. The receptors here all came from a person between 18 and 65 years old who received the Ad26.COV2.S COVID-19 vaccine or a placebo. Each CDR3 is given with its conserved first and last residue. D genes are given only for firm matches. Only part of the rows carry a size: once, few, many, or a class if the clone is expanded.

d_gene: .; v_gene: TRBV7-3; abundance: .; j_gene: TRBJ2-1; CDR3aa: CASGSGNYNEQFF; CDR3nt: TGTGCCAGTGGAAGCGGCAATTACAATGAGCAGTTCTTC
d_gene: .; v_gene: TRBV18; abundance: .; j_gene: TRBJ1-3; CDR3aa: CASSPLPVSSGNTIYF; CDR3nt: TGTGCCAGCTCACCCCTTCCCGTCTCCTCTGGAAACACCATATATTTT
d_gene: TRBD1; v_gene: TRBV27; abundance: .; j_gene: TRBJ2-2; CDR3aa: CASKGQGNTGELFF; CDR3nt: TGTGCCAGCAAGGGACAGGGGAACACCGGGGAGCTGTTTTTT
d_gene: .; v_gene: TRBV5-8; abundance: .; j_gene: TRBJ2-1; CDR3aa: CASSLAIANEQFF; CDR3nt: TGTGCCAGCAGCTTGGCCATAGCGAATGAGCAGTTCTTC
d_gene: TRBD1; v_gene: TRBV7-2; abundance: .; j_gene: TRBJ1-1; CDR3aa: CASSLRRTGRRMNTEAFF; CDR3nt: TGTGCCAGCAGCTTACGGCGGACAGGACGGCGGATGAACACTGAAGCTTTCTTT
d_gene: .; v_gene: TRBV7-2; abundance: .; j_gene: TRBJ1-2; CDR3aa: CASSLDPGFGGYTF; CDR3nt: TGTGCCAGCAGCTTAGACCCGGGATTTGGCGGCTACACCTTC
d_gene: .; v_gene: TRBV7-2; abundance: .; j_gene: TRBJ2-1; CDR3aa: CASSLVSRPGASEQFF; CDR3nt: TGTGCCAGCAGCTTAGTCAGCAGGCCTGGTGCTAGTGAGCAGTTCTTC
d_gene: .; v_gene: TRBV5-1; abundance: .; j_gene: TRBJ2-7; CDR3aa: CASSLGRTGLYEQYF; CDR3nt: TGCGCCAGCAGCTTAGGGCGAACGGGACTCTACGAGCAGTACTTC
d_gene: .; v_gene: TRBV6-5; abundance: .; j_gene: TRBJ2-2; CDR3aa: CASLLSGNTGELFF; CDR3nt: TGTGCCAGCCTCCTTTCGGGGAACACCGGGGAGCTGTTTTTT
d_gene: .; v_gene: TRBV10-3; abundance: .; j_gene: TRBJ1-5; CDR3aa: CAISESGDQAESNQPQHF; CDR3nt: TGTGCCATCAGTGAAAGTGGTGATCAGGCCGAAAGCAATCAGCCCCAGCATTTT
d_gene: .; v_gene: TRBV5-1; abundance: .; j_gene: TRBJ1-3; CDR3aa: CASSFDRHLIYF; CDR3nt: TGCGCCAGCAGCTTTGACAGACACTTGATATATTTT
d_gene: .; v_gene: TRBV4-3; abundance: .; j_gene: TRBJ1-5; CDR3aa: CASSQEPHPRNQPQHF; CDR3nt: TGCGCCAGCAGCCAAGAACCTCACCCCCGCAATCAGCCCCAGCATTTT
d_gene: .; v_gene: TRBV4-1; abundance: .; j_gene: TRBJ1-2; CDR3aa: CASSQVQVPGYTF; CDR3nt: TGCGCCAGCAGCCAAGTACAGGTCCCTGGCTACACCTTC
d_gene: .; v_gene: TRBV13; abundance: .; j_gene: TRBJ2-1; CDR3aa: CASSLQTHTNEQFF; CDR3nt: TGTGCCAGCAGCTTACAAACCCACACCAATGAGCAGTTCTTC
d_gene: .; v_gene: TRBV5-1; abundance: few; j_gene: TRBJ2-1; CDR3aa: CASSAYGSSYNEQFF; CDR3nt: TGCGCCAGCAGCGCATACGGGAGCTCCTACAATGAGCAGTTCTTC
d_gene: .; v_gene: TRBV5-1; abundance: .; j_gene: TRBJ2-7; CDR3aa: CASSQTESYEQYF; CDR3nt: TGCGCCAGCAGCCAGACAGAGTCCTACGAGCAGTACTTC
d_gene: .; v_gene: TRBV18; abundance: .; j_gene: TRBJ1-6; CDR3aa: CASSPPVLYTLHF; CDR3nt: TGTGCCAGCTCACCACCGGTATTGTATACCCTCCACTTT
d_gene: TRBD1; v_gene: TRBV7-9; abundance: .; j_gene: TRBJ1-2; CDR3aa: CASSPSGTGGSYGYTF; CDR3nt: TGTGCCAGCAGCCCCAGCGGGACAGGGGGCAGCTATGGCTACACCTTC
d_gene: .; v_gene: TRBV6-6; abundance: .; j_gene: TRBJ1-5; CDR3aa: CASSYWNAAGNQPQHF; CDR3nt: TGTGCCAGCAGTTACTGGAACGCCGCGGGCAATCAGCCCCAGCATTTT
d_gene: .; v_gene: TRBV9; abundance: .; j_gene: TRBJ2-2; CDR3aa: CASTLGGGQTGELFF; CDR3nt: TGTGCCAGCACCCTTGGGGGGGGGCAAACCGGGGAGCTGTTTTTT
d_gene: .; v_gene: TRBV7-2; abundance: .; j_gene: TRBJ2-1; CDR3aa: CASSLGMITYNEQFF; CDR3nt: TGTGCCAGCAGCTTAGGGATGATAACCTACAATGAGCAGTTCTTC
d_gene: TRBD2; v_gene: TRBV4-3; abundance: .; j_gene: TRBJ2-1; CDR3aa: CASSQVSGSSYNEQFF; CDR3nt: TGCGCCAGCAGCCAAGTAAGCGGGAGCTCCTACAATGAGCAGTTCTTC
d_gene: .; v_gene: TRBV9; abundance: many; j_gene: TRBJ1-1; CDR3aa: CASSVMADMNTEAFF; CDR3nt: TGTGCCAGCAGCGTAATGGCGGATATGAACACTGAAGCTTTCTTT
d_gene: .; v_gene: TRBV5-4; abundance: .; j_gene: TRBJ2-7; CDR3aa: CASSSLSTGRYEQYF; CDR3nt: TGTGCCAGCAGCTCCCTTTCGACAGGACGCTACGAGCAGTACTTC
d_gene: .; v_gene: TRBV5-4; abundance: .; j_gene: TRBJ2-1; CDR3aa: CASSSSFLASYNEQFF; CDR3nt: TGTGCCAGCAGCTCTTCCTTTTTGGCATCCTACAATGAGCAGTTCTTC
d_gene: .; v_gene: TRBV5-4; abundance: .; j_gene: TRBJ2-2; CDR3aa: CASRWDGRDTGELFF; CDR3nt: TGTGCCAGCAGATGGGACGGGCGGGACACCGGGGAGCTGTTTTTT
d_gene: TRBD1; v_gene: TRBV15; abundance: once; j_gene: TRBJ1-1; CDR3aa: CATGGDSLSAFF; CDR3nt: TGTGCCACTGGAGGGGACAGCTTGAGCGCTTTCTTT
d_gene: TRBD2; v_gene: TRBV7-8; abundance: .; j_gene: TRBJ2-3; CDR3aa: CASSLFQSAGVAQYF; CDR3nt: TGTGCCAGCAGCTTATTCCAGTCTGCGGGAGTGGCGCAGTATTTT
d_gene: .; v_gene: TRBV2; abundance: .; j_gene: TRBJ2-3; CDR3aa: CASSDPTTGTDTQYF; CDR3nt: TGTGCCAGCAGTGACCCGACAACGGGCACAGATACGCAGTATTTT
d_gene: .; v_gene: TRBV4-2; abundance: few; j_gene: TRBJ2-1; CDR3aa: CASSQEGAGAEQFF; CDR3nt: TGTGCCAGCAGCCAAGAGGGGGCGGGAGCTGAGCAGTTCTTC
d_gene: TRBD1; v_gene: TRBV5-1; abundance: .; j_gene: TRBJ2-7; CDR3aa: CASSLGGTGGVYEQYF; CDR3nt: TGCGCCAGCAGCCTTGGGGGGACAGGGGGCGTATACGAGCAGTACTTC
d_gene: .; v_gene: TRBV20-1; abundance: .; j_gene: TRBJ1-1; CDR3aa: CSASTNTEAFF; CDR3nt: TGCAGTGCTTCCACGAACACTGAAGCTTTCTTT
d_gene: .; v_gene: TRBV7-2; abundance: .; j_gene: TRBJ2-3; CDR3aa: CASSLAGAGSGTQYF; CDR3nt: TGTGCCAGCAGCCTTGCAGGGGCGGGGTCAGGTACGCAGTATTTT
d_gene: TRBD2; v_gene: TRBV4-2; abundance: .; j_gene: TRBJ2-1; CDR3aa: CASSQDWAGGRSYEQFF; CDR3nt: TGTGCCAGCAGCCAAGACTGGGCGGGGGGCCGGAGCTATGAGCAGTTCTTC
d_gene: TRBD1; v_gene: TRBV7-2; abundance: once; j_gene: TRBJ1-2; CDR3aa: CASSPGTGRGYTF; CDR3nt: TGTGCCAGCAGCCCAGGGACAGGGAGAGGCTACACCTTC
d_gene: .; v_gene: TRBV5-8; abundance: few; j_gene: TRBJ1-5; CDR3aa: CASTRGLKPQHF; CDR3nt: TGTGCCAGCACCCGAGGACTGAAGCCCCAGCATTTT
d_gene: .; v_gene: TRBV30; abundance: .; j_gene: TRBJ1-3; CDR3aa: CACQSFSGNTIYF; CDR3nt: TGTGCCTGTCAGTCCTTCTCTGGAAACACCATATATTTT
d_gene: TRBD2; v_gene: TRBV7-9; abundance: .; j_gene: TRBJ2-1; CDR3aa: CASSLTSGNVNEQFF; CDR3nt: TGTGCCAGCAGTCTAACTAGCGGGAATGTGAATGAGCAGTTCTTC
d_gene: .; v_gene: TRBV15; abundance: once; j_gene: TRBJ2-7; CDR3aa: CATSRDEPSPYEQYF; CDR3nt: TGTGCCACCAGCAGAGATGAGCCCTCCCCCTACGAGCAGTACTTC
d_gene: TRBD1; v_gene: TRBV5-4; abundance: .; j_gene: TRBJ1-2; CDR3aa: CASSPDRGDGYTF; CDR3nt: TGTGCCAGCAGCCCGGACAGGGGCGATGGCTACACCTTC
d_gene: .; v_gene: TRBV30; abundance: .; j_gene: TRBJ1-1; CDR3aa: CAWSGGSRQGWNTEAFF; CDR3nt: TGTGCCTGGAGTGGCGGCAGCCGGCAGGGCTGGAACACTGAAGCTTTCTTT
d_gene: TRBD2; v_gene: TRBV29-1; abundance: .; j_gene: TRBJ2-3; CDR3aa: CSAGTSGLTDTQYF; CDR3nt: TGCAGCGCCGGGACTAGCGGGCTCACAGATACGCAGTATTTT
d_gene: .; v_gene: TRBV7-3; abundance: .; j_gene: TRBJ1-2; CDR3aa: CASSLTFTGDSYGYTF; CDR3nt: TGTGCCAGCAGCTTAACTTTTACGGGGGATTCTTATGGCTACACCTTC
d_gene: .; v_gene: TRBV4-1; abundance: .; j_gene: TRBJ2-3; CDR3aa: CASSRTPFADTQYF; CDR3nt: TGCGCCAGCAGCCGGACACCTTTTGCAGATACGCAGTATTTT
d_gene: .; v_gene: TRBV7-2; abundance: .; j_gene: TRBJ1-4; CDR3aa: CASSPEGGFGEKLFF; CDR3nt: TGTGCCAGCAGCCCGGAGGGGGGCTTTGGGGAAAAACTGTTTTTT
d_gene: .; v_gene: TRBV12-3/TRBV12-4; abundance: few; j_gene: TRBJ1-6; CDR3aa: CASSPGHDSPLHF; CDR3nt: TGTGCCAGCAGTCCGGGACATGATTCACCCCTCCACTTT
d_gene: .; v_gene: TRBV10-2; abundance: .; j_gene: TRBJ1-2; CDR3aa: CASREGYGYTF; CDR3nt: TGCGCCAGCAGGGAGGGCTATGGCTACACCTTC
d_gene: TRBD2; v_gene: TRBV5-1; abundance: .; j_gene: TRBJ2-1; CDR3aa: CASSSLAPPSGVYNEQFF; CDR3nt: TGCGCCAGCAGTTCCCTTGCCCCTCCTAGCGGGGTTTACAATGAGCAGTTCTTC
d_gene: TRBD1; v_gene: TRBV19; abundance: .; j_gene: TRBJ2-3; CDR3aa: CASSNRGVRTDTQYF; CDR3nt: TGTGCCAGTAGTAACAGGGGGGTGAGGACAGATACGCAGTATTTT
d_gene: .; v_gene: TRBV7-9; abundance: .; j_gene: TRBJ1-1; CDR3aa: CASSQGGNTEAFF; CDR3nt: TGTGCCAGCAGTCAGGGAGGGAACACTGAAGCTTTCTTT
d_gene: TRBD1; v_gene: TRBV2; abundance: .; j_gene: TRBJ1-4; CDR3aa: CASLGQQTEKLFF; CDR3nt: TGTGCCAGCCTGGGACAGCAAACCGAAAAACTGTTTTTT
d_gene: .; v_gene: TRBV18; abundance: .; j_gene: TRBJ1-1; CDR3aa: CASSPAGGNTEAFF; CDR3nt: TGTGCCAGCTCACCAGCGGGGGGGAACACTGAAGCTTTCTTT
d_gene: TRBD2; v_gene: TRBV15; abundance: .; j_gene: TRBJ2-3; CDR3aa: CATSIGRATDTQYF; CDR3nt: TGTGCCACCAGCATCGGGAGGGCGACAGATACGCAGTATTTT
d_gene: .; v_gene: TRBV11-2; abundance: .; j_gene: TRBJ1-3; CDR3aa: CASSLQGNTIYF; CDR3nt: TGTGCCAGCAGCTTACAGGGAAACACCATATATTTT
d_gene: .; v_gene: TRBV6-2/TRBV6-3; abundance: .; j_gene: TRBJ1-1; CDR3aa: CASSPRPLGKNTEAFF; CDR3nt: TGTGCCAGCAGTCCCCGTCCACTGGGTAAGAACACTGAAGCTTTCTTT
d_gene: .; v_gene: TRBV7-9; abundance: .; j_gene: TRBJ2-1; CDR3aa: CASSFLVSGREQFF; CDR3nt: TGTGCCAGCAGCTTTTTAGTATCGGGGCGGGAGCAGTTCTTC
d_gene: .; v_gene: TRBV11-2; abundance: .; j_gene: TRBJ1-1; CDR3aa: CASSLEHSEAFF; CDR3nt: TGTGCCAGCAGCTTAGAGCACAGTGAAGCTTTCTTT
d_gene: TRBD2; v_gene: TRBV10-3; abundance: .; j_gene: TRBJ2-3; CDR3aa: CAISEALAASTDTQYF; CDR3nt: TGTGCCATCAGTGAGGCCCTAGCGGCGAGCACAGATACGCAGTATTTT
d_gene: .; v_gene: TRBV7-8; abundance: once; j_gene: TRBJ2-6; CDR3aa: CASSQISGANVLTF; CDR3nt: TGTGCCAGCAGCCAAATCTCTGGGGCCAACGTCCTGACTTTC
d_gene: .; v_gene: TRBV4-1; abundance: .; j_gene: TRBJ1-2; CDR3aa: CASRTVGRTIRGYTF; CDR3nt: TGCGCCAGCAGGACTGTAGGTCGGACGATTCGTGGCTACACCTTC